This T cell receptor beta chain was profiled in a study of Graves' ophthalmopathy and Graves' hyperthyroidism. In this sample, this clonotype turned up many times. The antigen is not known. V shed 4 bases, J shed 8 bases, and the junction held 10 bases outside the gene matches. The CDR3 is made up of 15 amino acids. Germline CDR1 is MGHRA and CDR2 is YSYEKL. Excluded were patients with other autoimmune diseases, uncontrolled infections, pregnancy or lactation. PBMCs stemmed from around 9 ml of fresh peripheral blood. Beta-chain TCR CDR3 regions were amplified from RNA transcripts. Second-round multiplex PCR followed a first-round RT-PCR using HTBI primers. TCRdb analysed the multiplex PCR reads with MiXCR anew, one entry per CDR3 protein. The sample has about 410,000 distinct CDR3 sequences, about a sixth seen once. Findings and caveats of the study: A 13-signature model separated ophthalmopathy from stable hyperthyroidism, reaching 85% to 90% sensitivity and 81.08% specificity cross-validated. Blood also held most thyroid clonotypes expanded above 0.001 frequency.

The receptor comes from a young woman with Graves' ophthalmopathy. The gene calls are TRBV4-1 and TRBJ1-5; the match to TRBD1 covers 8 bases. The sequencing sample was made of peripheral blood. CDR3 coding DNA: TGCGCCAGCAGCCCTCGGACAGGGACCGCGGAGCCCCAGCATTTT. As protein: CASSPRTGTAEPQHF.